This T cell receptor beta chain originates from a study of prognosis after radiotherapy for stage I lung cancer (dated by TCRdb to about 2021). In the study overall: Between early 2018 and early 2019, roughly 20 patients with stage I NSCLC were enrolled in Nanjing, China. Approximately 14 of the patients presented with newly diagnosed primary stage I lung tumors; roughly five had oligometastatic NSCLC following surgical resection of the primary tumor. Every patient was deemed medically inoperable, 12 to 13 because of comorbidities and roughly 7 because they refused surgery. The cohort comprised over ten men and five or six women with a median age of 74.5 years, ranging from 53 to 84 years. Tumor histology was squamous cell carcinoma in several patients and adenocarcinoma in about a dozen. Image-guided IMRT or VMAT was used to deliver SBRT in 3 to 5 fractions at a biologically effective dose of at least 100 Gy. SBRT was not combined with any concurrent therapy in any patient. After SBRT, distant metastases developed in about 20% of the 19 patients at a median of approximately 7 months, while the remaining 15 patients had no significant progression. This study profiled peripheral blood TCR beta repertoires from stage I NSCLC patients before and after stereotactic body radiotherapy and linked the repertoires to distant failure. The study took one blood sample before SBRT and one after SBRT from each of roughly 19 patients and sequenced all 40 or so samples.

A history of other malignancies or of prior chemotherapy or radiotherapy was absent in all patients, and node-negative disease was shown on CT and PET/CT in all patients. At each of the two time points, approximately 6.2 milliliters of peripheral venous blood were collected into EDTA tubes. PBMCs were isolated by Ficoll-Paque Plus density-gradient centrifugation. Right after collection, samples were placed at -80 degrees C and kept there until analysis. Two rounds of multiplex PCR on genomic DNA were used to amplify the TCR beta CDR3 region. In the first PCR round, primers specific to each TRBV and TRBJ gene were used, and the primer sequences were filed in Chinese patent CN105087789A. Universal primers were used in the second round of PCR. The Roche High Pure PCR Template Preparation Kit was used to extract genomic DNA from frozen PBMCs. Libraries were sequenced paired-end with 151 bp reads on an Illumina HiSeq 3000. Per the authors' processing: CutAdapt was used to discard raw reads that did not contain the multiplex PCR primer sequences. PEAR was used to merge high-quality paired reads into contigs. TRB V, D and J gene segments were assigned to each contig with MiXCR by alignment to reference sequences. To remove sequencing errors, CDR3 sequences were clustered according to base quality and sequence similarity. Shannon entropy normalized by the natural log of productive TCR sequence number was used as the measure of diversity. Clonality was defined as one minus Shannon entropy divided by the natural log of the number of unique clonotypes. Using the Youden index from ROC curves, the researchers picked the repertoire-metric cut-offs for progression-free survival, and all analyses were carried out in R 3.5.3. TCRdb reanalyzed the raw reads on its own, using fastp at Q25 for trimming and MiXCR for clone calling, and kept in-frame beta chains. Entries are consolidated by CDR3 protein sequence, retaining the most common genes and DNA. TCRdb, not the original authors, processed these V and J calls. In this sample the table shows 20,000 or so distinct CDR3 sequences, roughly 28% of which occur a single time. Around a fifth of the sample goes to the ten largest clones.

There are many counts of this clonotype. The specificity of this receptor is unknown. It has no much larger one-base neighbor in the sample; base qualities were not kept. Results and caveats for the whole study, not just this receptor: TRBV and TRBJ usage frequencies reportedly varied with metastasis status, involving two V genes at baseline and about 10 V and two J genes after SBRT. Whether the expanded TCR clones were tumor-specific was not determined. Post-SBRT Shannon entropy and its change from baseline were lower in patients who developed distant metastases; baseline Shannon entropy was not associated with metastases. No adjustment for multiple comparisons was applied to any of the reported P values. A decrease in unique TCR clone counts was observed after SBRT (median around 9,800 before versus several thousand after; Wilcoxon paired P=0.011). Limitations of the study included a small cohort and short follow-up, and the study findings need independent validation.

The germline V gene (reference sequence) supplies CDR1 MNHEY and CDR2 SMNVEV. The CDR3, from cysteine to phenylalanine, totals 14 residues. Of the read, only the CDR3 DNA is kept; its 42 bases are in frame from base 1. V is cut back by 3 bases and J by 8 bases, with 3 bases in the junction unmatched. The sample was PBMCs, taken before or after stereotactic body radiation therapy (not recorded which). The rearrangement combines TRBV27 with TRBJ2-1, with 11 junctional bases fitting TRBD1. The TCR originated in a donor older than 45 with non-small cell lung cancer. In nucleotides, the sequence is TGTGCCAGCAGTTTGAGGACAGGGGGCGATGAGCAGTTCTTC. Translation gives CASSLRTGGDEQFF.